The sequence of this TCR beta chain was determined in a study of blood T cell repertoires in COVID-19. Across the study: Some COVID-19 samples were acute and others convalescent; all came from the United States, Italy and Spain. In each case, the material was cDNA or gDNA derived from T cells, B-cell-depleted T cells, or PBMCs.

As processed by the authors: Counts of nucleated cells, estimated from reference gene primer amplification, were obtained. Generated by immunoSEQ multiplex PCR, the TCRdb table keeps only in-frame clones and is missing some. The V and J calls and clone size come from that table; D and trimming were worked out from the DNA. Of about 88,000 clones in the sample, approximately 90% were seen once. In germline, CDR1 is MNHEY, CDR2 SVGEGT. This CDR3 spans 14 amino acids. Germline trimming cut 2 bases from V and 6 bases from J; bases unmatched to any gene: 6. The sample comprised peripheral blood. The J gene is TRBJ2-7, the V gene TRBV6-2 or TRBV6-3, with 8 bases that match TRBD1. The receptor comes from a human donor with active COVID-19. The donor label of this sample is uncertain. Here the CDR3 reads CASSYLQGASEQYF. CDR3 bases: TGTGCCAGCAGTTACCTGCAGGGGGCAAGCGAGCAGTACTTC.